This TCR beta chain originates from a study of identical twins. The sample holds a few counts of this clonotype. The CDR3 spans 14 residues. V lost 5 bases and J 6 bases, leaving 17 bases between the germline ends. Template switching added a universal primer site, and cDNA bore unique molecular identifiers. TCRdb redid the calling of the 5' RACE reads with MiXCR, one entry per CDR3 protein. The table lists roughly 570,000 distinct CDR3 sequences, approximately 9.6% of them singletons. These sequences were also reported in another study, on yellow fever vaccine responses in identical twins.

The sequenced sample was PBMCs. V usage is TRBV12-3 or TRBV12-4 and J usage is TRBJ2-7; TRBD1 or TRBD2 may be the D gene (6 bases each). The TCR comes from a woman under 30 in good health. As DNA, the CDR3 is TGTGCCAGCAGTCTCCGTTCGGGGGCCCCCGAGCAGTACTTC. It specifies CASSLRSGAPEQYF.